This T cell receptor (beta chain) derives from a study of tumor T cells in aggressive B-cell lymphoma. The CDR3 has 14 amino acids. The V and J ends lost 4 bases and 6 bases, in that order; junction bases with no gene match: 8. The germline V gene has CDR1 MNHEY and CDR2 SVGAGI. Profiling relied on immunoSEQ multiplex PCR, and the TCRdb table lists in-frame clones only, not all of them. In the table there are about 5,600 clones, around 79% of which are singletons. This clone was seen a handful of times. Sequencing was carried out using tumor tissue. The rearrangement links TRBV6-5 to TRBJ2-7; 8 bases match TRBD1. The clonotype originates from an adult with diffuse large B cell lymphoma. The CDR3 region is CASSSPDRAGEQYF. CDR3 bases: TGTGCCAGCAGTTCCCCGGACAGGGCGGGCGAGCAGTACTTC.